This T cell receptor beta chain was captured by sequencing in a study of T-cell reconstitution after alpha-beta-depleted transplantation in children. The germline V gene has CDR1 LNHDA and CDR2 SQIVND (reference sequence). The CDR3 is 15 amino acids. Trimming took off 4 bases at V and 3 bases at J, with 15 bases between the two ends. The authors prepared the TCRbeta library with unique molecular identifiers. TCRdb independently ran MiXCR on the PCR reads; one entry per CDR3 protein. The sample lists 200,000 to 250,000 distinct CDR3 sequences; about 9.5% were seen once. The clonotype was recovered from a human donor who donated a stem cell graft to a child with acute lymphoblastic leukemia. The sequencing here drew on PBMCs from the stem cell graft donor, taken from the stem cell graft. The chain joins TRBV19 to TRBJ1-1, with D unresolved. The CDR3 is CASSRSRASDTEAFF. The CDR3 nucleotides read TGTGCCAGTAGTAGGTCGAGGGCGTCGGACACTGAAGCTTTCTTT.